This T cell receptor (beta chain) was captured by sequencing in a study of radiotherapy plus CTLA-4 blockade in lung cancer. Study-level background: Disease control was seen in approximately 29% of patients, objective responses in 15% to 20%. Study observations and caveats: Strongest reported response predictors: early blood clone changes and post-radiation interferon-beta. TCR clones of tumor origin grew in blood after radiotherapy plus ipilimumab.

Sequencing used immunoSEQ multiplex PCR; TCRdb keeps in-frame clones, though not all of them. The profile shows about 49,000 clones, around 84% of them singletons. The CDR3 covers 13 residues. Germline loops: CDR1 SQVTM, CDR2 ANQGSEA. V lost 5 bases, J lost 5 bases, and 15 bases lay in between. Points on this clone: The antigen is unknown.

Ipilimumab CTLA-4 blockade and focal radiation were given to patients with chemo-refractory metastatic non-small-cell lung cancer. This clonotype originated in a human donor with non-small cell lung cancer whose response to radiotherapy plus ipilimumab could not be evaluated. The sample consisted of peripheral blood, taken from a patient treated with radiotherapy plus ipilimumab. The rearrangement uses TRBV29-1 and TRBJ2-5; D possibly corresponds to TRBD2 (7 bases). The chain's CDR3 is CSVPGRGSETQYF. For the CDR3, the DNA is TGCAGCGTTCCTGGGAGGGGGTCGGAGACCCAGTACTTC.